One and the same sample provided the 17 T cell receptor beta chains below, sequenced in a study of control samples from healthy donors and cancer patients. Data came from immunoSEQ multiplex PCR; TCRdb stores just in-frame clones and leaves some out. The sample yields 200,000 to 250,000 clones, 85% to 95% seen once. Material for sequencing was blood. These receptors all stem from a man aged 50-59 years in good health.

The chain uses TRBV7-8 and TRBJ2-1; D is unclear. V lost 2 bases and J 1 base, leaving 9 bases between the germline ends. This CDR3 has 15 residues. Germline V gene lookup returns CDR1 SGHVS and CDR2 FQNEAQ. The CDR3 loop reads CASSLNSLSYNEQFF. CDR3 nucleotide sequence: TGTGCCAGCAGCTTAAACAGCCTATCCTACAATGAGCAGTTCTTC. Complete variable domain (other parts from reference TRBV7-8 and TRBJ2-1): GAGVSQSPRYKVAKRGQDVALRCDPISGHVSLFWYQQALGQGPEFLTYFQNEAQLDKSGLPSDRFFAERPEGSVSTLKIQRTQQEDSAVYLCASSLNSLSYNEQFFGPGTRLTVL.

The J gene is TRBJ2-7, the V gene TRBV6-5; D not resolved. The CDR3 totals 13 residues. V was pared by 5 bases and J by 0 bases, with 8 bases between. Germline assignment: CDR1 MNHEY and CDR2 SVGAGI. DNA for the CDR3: TGTGCCAGCAGTCCGGACCACTCCTACGAGCAGTACTTC. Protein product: CASSPDHSYEQYF.

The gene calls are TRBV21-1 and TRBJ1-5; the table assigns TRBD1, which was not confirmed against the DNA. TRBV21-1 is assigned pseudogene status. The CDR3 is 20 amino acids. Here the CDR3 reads CASSKGAGQGGINSNQPQHF. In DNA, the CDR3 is TGTGCCAGCAGCAAGGGGGCGGGACAGGGAGGAATTAATAGCAATCAGCCCCAGCATTTT.

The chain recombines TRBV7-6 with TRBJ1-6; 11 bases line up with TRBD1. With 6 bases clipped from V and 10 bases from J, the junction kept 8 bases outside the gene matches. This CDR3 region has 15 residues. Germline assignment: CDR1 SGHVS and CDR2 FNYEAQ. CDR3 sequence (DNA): TGTGCCAGCAGTCGGACCGGGACAGGGGGATCACCCCTCCACTTT. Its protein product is CASSRTGTGGSPLHF. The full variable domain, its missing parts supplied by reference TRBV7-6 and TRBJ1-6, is GAGVSQSPRYKVTKRGQDVALRCDPISGHVSLYWYRQALGQGPEFLTYFNYEAQQDKSGLPNDRFSAERPEGSISTLTIQRTEQRDSAMYRCASSRTGTGGSPLHFGNGTRLTVT.

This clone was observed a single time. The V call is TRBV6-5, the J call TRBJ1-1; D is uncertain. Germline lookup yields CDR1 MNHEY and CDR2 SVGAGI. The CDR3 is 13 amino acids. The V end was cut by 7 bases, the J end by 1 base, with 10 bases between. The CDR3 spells CASIIEGNTEAFF. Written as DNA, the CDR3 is TGTGCCAGCATTATCGAAGGGAACACTGAAGCTTTCTTT.

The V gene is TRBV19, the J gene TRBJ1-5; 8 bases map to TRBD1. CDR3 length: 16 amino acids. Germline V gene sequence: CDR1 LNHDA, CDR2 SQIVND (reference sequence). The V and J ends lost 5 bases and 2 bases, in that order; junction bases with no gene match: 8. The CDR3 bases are TGTGCCAGTAGTTCGAGACAGGGGAAGGGCAATCAGCCCCAGCATTTT. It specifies CASSSRQGKGNQPQHF.

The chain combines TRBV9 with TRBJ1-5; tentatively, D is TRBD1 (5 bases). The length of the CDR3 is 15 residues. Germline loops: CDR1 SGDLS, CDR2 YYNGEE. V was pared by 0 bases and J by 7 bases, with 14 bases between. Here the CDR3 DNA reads TGTGCCAGCAGCGTAGGGCAGGGTTGGGACCAGCCCCAGCATTTT. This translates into CASSVGQGWDQPQHF.

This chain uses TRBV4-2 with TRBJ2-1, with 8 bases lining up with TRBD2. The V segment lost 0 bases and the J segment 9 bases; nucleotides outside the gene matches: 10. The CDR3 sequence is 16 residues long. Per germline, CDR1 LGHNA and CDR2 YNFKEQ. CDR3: CASSQEGIAGYGEQFF. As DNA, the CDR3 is TGTGCCAGCAGCCAAGAGGGGATAGCGGGGTATGGTGAGCAGTTCTTC.

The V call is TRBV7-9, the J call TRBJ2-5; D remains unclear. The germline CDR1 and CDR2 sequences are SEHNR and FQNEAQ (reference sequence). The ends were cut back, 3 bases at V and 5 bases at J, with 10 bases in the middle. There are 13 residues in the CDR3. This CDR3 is CASSFGAGETQYF. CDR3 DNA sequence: TGTGCCAGCAGCTTTGGCGCCGGGGAGACCCAGTACTTC.

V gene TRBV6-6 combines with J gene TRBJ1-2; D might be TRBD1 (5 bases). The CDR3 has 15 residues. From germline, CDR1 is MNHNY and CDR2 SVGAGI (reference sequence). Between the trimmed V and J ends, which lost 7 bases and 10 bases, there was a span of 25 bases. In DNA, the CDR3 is TGTGCCAGCACTGGCACGGGGGGAGGTATGCCCACCTACACCTTC. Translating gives CASTGTGGGMPTYTF.

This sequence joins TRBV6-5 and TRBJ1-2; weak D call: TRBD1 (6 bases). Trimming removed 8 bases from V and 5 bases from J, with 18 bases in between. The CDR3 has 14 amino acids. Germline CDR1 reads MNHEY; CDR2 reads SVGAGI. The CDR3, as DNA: TGTGCCAGCCTGGGGGGGGCGAAGGGATATGGCTACACCTTC. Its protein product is CASLGGAKGYGYTF.

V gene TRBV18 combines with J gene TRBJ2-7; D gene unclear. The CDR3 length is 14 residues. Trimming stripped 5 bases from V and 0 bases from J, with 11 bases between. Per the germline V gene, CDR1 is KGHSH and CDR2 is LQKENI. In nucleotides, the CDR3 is TGTGCCAGCTCATTGACATCCTCCTCCTACGAGCAGTACTTC. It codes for CASSLTSSSYEQYF.

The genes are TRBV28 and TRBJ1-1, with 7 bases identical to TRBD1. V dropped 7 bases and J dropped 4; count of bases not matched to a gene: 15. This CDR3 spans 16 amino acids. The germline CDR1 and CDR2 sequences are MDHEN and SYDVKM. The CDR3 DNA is TGTGCCAGCATCGCCATGGGACAGAGCTTTCGCACTGAAGCTTTCTTT. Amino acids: CASIAMGQSFRTEAFF.

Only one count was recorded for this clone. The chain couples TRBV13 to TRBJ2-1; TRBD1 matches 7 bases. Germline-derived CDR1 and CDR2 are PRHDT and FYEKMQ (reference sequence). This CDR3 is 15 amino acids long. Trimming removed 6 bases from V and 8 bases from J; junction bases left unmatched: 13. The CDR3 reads CASSPGQSFWDEQFF. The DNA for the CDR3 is TGTGCCAGCAGTCCGGGACAGTCCTTTTGGGATGAGCAGTTCTTC.

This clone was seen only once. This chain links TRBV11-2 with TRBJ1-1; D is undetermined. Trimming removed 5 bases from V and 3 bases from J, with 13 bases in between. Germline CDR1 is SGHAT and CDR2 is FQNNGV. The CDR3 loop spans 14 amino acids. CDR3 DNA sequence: TGTGCCAGCAGCCTGCGTATAGGTGACACTGAAGCTTTCTTT. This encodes CASSLRIGDTEAFF.

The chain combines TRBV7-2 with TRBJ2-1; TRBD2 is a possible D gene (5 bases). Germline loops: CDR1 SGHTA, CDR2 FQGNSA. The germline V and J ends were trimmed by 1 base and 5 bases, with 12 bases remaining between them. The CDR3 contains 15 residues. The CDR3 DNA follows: TGTGCCAGCAGCTTAGACTGGACTTTACACAATGAGCAGTTCTTC. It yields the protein CASSLDWTLHNEQFF.

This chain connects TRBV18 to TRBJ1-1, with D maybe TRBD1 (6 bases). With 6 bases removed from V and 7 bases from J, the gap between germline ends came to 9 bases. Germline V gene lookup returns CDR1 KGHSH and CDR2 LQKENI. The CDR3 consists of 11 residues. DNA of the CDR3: TGTGCCAGCTCGACAGGATATGAAGCTTTCTTT. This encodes CASSTGYEAFF. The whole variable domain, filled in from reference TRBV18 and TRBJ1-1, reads NAGVMQNPRHLVRRRGQEARLRCSPMKGHSHVYWYRQLPEEGLKFMVYLQKENIIDESGMPKERFSAEFPKEGPSILRIQQVVRGDSAAYFCASSTGYEAFFGQGTRLTVV.